The T cell receptor (beta chain) under discussion was sequenced for a study of blood T cell repertoires in COVID-19. Study summary: In each case, the material was cDNA or gDNA derived from T cells, B-cell-depleted T cells, or PBMCs.

Notes on this clone: The same CDR3 can be traced to other DNA sequences in this sample.

Original processing notes: Amplification from reference gene primers served as the basis for estimated nucleated cell counts. The data were produced by immunoSEQ multiplex PCR, yet TCRdb's version contains in-frame clones alone and is incomplete. V and J calls and clone size are copied from that table; D and trimming were computed from the DNA. Among 440,000 or so clones listed, approximately 91% were seen once. The CDR3 loop spans 16 amino acids. Trimming pared 0 bases from V and 0 bases from J, leaving 9 bases between. Germline loops: CDR1 SGHTA, CDR2 FQGNSA. The sequencing input was peripheral blood. The sequence was obtained from a woman aged 40 to 50 with COVID-19, enrolled during active disease. This chain uses TRBV7-2 with TRBJ1-5; tentatively, D is TRBD1 (5 bases). CDR3 nucleotide sequence: TGTGCCAGCAGCTTAGCCGGGAGGGGTAGCAATCAGCCCCAGCATTTT. Translation: CASSLAGRGSNQPQHF. Together with reference TRBV7-2 and TRBJ1-5, the CDR3 gives the full variable domain: GAGVSQSPSNKVTEKGKDVELRCDPISGHTALYWYRQSLGQGLEFLIYFQGNSAPDKSGLPSDRFSAERTGGSVSTLTIQRTQQEDSAVYLCASSLAGRGSNQPQHFGDGTRLSIL.